This TCR beta chain was obtained from a study of CD8+CD57+ T cells in acquired aplastic anemia. For sequencing, patients were chosen who had shown expansion of CD8+CD57+ cells by flow cytometry. This clonotype was counted many times. V was trimmed by 4 bases and J by 3 bases, leaving 11 bases between them. Germline CDR1 is SGHKS and CDR2 is YYEKEE (reference sequence). The CDR3 runs 14 residues. Both TCR beta VDJ combination and CDR3 sequence profiling were carried out. Genomic DNA was the template for this profiling. Each CDR3 protein is one row after TCRdb ran MiXCR on the reads. This table holds approximately 200,000 distinct CDR3 sequences, 40% to 60% found once.

The sequencing input was sorted CD4+, CD8+, or CD8+CD57+ T cells (not recorded which) from PBMCs. The clonotype comes from a human donor with aplastic anemia. The chain is built from TRBV5-5 and TRBJ1-5, with D maybe TRBD1 (6 bases). The chain's CDR3 is CASSPRGANQPQHF. The CDR3 DNA reads as TGTGCCAGCAGCCCCCGGGGGGCCAATCAGCCCCAGCATTTT.